The rows below give T cell receptor beta chains drawn from one sample of a study of early stage breast cancer tumors. This table comes from immunoSEQ multiplex PCR, and its TCRdb copy is limited to in-frame clones, with some not included. The sample contains about 31,000 clones, almost 75% of which appear only once. Material for sequencing was blood. These receptors were obtained from a person aged 35-55 years with breast cancer. The CDR3 runs from the conserved cysteine through the conserved F or W. A D gene is named only where the DNA matches it firmly. The listing skips clone size in some rows; elsewhere it reads once, few, many or a size class.

d_call,j_call,clone_size,v_call,cdr3_nt,cdr3_aa
TRBD1,TRBJ2-5,-,TRBV30,TGTGCCTGGAGTGTGGGTAGAGGACAGGGATGGGAGACCCAGTACTTC,CAWSVGRGQGWETQYF
-,TRBJ1-2,-,TRBV10-3,TGTGCCATCAGTGACCAGTCTGCCGGGTATGGCTACACCTTC,CAISDQSAGYGYTF
TRBD1,TRBJ1-2,-,TRBV4-1,TGCGCCAGCAGCCGACCGGGACAGGGCCGCGGCTACACCTTC,CASSRPGQGRGYTF
TRBD1,TRBJ1-2,-,TRBV28,TGTGCCAGCAGCCCCTCGGACAGGGATAACTATGGCTACACCTTC,CASSPSDRDNYGYTF
TRBD1,TRBJ2-5,-,TRBV14,TGTGCCAGCAGTCGGGACAGAGAGACCCAGTACTTC,CASSRDRETQYF
-,TRBJ1-1,-,TRBV6-6,TGTGCCAGCAGTTACTCAGGCGGGGGCTCGAACACTGAAGCTTTCTTT,CASSYSGGGSNTEAFF
TRBD2,TRBJ2-3,-,TRBV27,TGTGCCAGCAGTTTTCAAGCGGGAGGGTGGGGAGATACGCAGTATTTT,CASSFQAGGWGDTQYF
-,TRBJ1-4,-,TRBV6-5,TGTGCCAGCAGTTCCACAGAACCTTTGGAAAAACTGTTTTTT,CASSSTEPLEKLFF
TRBD2,TRBJ2-5,-,TRBV29-1,TGCAGCGTTGGGGCTAGCGGCTTCCAAGAGACCCAGTACTTC,CSVGASGFQETQYF
TRBD1,TRBJ1-1,once,TRBV10-3,TGTGCCACGCTTGGACAGGGGGGCTCGGGCACTGAAGCTTTCTTT,CATLGQGGSGTEAFF
TRBD2,TRBJ2-3,few,TRBV7-9,TGTGCCAGCAGCCCGGGACTAGCGGGGATCACAGATACGCAGTATTTT,CASSPGLAGITDTQYF
-,TRBJ2-1,-,TRBV11-2,TGTGCCAGCAGCTTAGATCGAAACAAGCAGTTCTTC,CASSLDRNKQFF
TRBD1,TRBJ1-2,-,TRBV28,TGTGCCAGCAGTTTTCTCGACAGGGCCTATGGCTACACCTTC,CASSFLDRAYGYTF
-,TRBJ2-3,-,TRBV7-2,TGTGCCAGCAGACGAACTACCCCCCTCCGGGGACCCACAGATACGCAGTATTTT,CASRRTTPLRGPTDTQYF
-,TRBJ2-1,-,TRBV6-5,TGTGCCAGCAGTTCGCGGCAGCTGGAGCAGTTCTTC,CASSSRQLEQFF
TRBD1,TRBJ2-2,-,TRBV6-5,TGTGCCAGCAGTTTCGGGGACAGGCCGAACACCGGGGAGCTGTTTTTT,CASSFGDRPNTGELFF
TRBD1,TRBJ2-2,-,TRBV5-6,TGTGCCAGCAGCTTGGTAGGGACAGTACAGGTCGGGGAGCTGTTTTTT,CASSLVGTVQVGELFF
-,TRBJ2-5,-,TRBV7-9,TGTGCCACCGCCAGCCCAGGAGTCCCGGAGACCCAGTACTTC,CATASPGVPETQYF
-,TRBJ1-2,-,TRBV28,TGTGCCAGCAGTTTCGGAGGTGGCTACACCTTC,CASSFGGGYTF
-,TRBJ1-3,-,TRBV11-1,TGTGCCAGCAGCTTGGCCCGGGGATTCTCTGGAAACACCATATATTTT,CASSLARGFSGNTIYF
TRBD1,TRBJ1-2,once,TRBV11-2,TGTGCCAGCAGCTTACAGGCAGGGGGTGACTATGGCTACACCTTC,CASSLQAGGDYGYTF
TRBD1,TRBJ1-1,-,TRBV7-9,TGTGCCAGCAGCACCGGGACAGGCATTTTGAACACTGAAGCTTTCTTT,CASSTGTGILNTEAFF
-,TRBJ1-1,-,TRBV5-1,TGCGCCAGCAGCTTTCGAGAGTTAGGGATGAACACTGAAGCTTTCTTT,CASSFRELGMNTEAFF
-,TRBJ2-7,-,TRBV11-2,TGTGCCAGCAGCTTAATAAGGACAGCCTACGAGCAGTACTTC,CASSLIRTAYEQYF
TRBD2,TRBJ2-1,-,TRBV18,TGTGCCAGCTCCGCGGGAGTAGCATTCGATGAGCAGTTCTTC,CASSAGVAFDEQFF